This entry lists 11 T cell receptor beta chains sequenced from one sample in a study of cytotoxic CD8 clonotypes in ibrutinib-treated CLL. Clones were sequenced by immunoSEQ multiplex PCR, and TCRdb holds only the in-frame ones, with some missing. The sample shows some 200,000 clones, about two thirds of them seen only once. The sequences come from PBMCs, collected after 24 months of ibrutinib treatment. These receptors were obtained from a human donor with chronic lymphocytic leukemia.

This clone was recorded once. The chain couples TRBV5-1 to TRBJ1-2, with TRBD1 as a possible D gene (6 bases). V lost 2 bases and J lost 7, with 21 bases in between. Per germline, CDR1 SGHRS and CDR2 YFSETQ. This CDR3 comprises 16 residues. The CDR3 DNA follows: TGCGCCAGCAGCTTTCAGGACAGCATCATATTGAGTGGCTACACCTTC. Its protein is CASSFQDSIILSGYTF.

The chain recombines TRBV6-5 with TRBJ2-7, with a possible D match to TRBD2 (5 bases). From germline, CDR1 is MNHEY and CDR2 SVGAGI. Trimming cost V 6 bases and J 0 bases, with 12 bases left between them. This CDR3 is built from 14 residues. In DNA, the CDR3 is TGTGCCAGCAGCCAAGGTGGGAGCTCCTACGAGCAGTACTTC. This codes for CASSQGGSSYEQYF.

V and J are TRBV23-1 and TRBJ2-7, with D hard to call. TRBV23-1 carries the ORF label, with uncertain function. The CDR3 extends over 14 amino acids. The germline V and J ends were trimmed by 4 bases and 3 bases, with 13 bases remaining between them. Here the CDR3 reads CASSPRRVIYEQYF. CDR3 in DNA: TGCGCCAGCAGTCCTAGACGGGTTATCTACGAGCAGTACTTC.

The rearrangement uses TRBV5-4 and TRBJ1-1; D uncertain. CDR1 and CDR2 (germline): SGHNT, YYREEE (reference sequence). The CDR3 contains 14 residues. Trimming removed 2 bases at V and 3 bases at J, with 11 bases between. This CDR3 is CASSLQNSHTEAFF. The CDR3 DNA reads TGTGCCAGCAGCTTACAGAACAGTCACACTGAAGCTTTCTTT.

This chain links TRBV6-4 with TRBJ1-2; no clear D. CDR1 MRHNA and CDR2 SNTAGT come from the germline V gene. The CDR3 length is 16 residues. V gave up 0 bases and J gave up 10 bases, with 21 bases separating them. The chain's CDR3 is CASSDSGKREIDAYTF. CDR3 bases: TGTGCCAGCAGTGACTCGGGAAAGAGAGAGATTGACGCCTACACCTTC.

V gene TRBV5-4 combines with J gene TRBJ2-5, with D unresolved. The V end lost 0 bases, the J end lost 2 bases, and 8 bases lay between the germline ends. This CDR3 spans 14 amino acids. In germline, CDR1 is SGHNT, CDR2 YYREEE (reference sequence). Here the CDR3 DNA reads TGTGCCAGCAGCTTGGTTGGAAGGCAAGAGACCCAGTACTTC. This codes for CASSLVGRQETQYF.

The chain has TRBV18 and TRBJ1-3, with D unresolved. Trimming cost V 2 bases and J 0 bases, with 8 bases left between them. CDR1 is KGHSH, CDR2 LQKENI, per germline. The CDR3 runs to 15 residues. CDR3 bases: TGTGCCAGCTCACCAGAACTCAACTCTGGAAACACCATATATTTT. This sequence encodes CASSPELNSGNTIYF.

This chain uses TRBV4-1 with TRBJ2-1, with TRBD2 matching 12 bases. Germline V lookup: CDR1 MGHRA, CDR2 YSYEKL. This CDR3 region has 15 residues. V lost 4 bases and J lost 3; bases outside the gene matches: 1. CDR3 loop: CASSRLAGVYNEQFF. The DNA of the CDR3 is TGCGCCAGCAGCCGACTAGCGGGAGTCTACAATGAGCAGTTCTTC.

This clone was observed a single time. The chain has TRBV18 and TRBJ2-1; 9 nucleotides line up with TRBD2. Germline V CDR1 and CDR2: KGHSH, LQKENI. The CDR3 length is 15 residues. The V and J ends lost 3 bases and 4 bases, in that order; junction bases with no gene match: 4. The CDR3 DNA reads as TGTGCCAGCTCACCCGGGACTAGCATTTACAATGAGCAGTTCTTC. This translates into CASSPGTSIYNEQFF.

The chain joins TRBV28 to TRBJ2-2; the D is unclear. This CDR3 region has 14 residues. Per the germline V gene, CDR1 is MDHEN and CDR2 is SYDVKM. V shed 5 bases and J shed 6 bases, with 13 bases lying between them. The CDR3 is CASSPSDPSGELFF. CDR3 coding DNA: TGTGCCAGCAGTCCCTCGGACCCGTCCGGGGAGCTGTTTTTT.

In DNA form, the CDR3 reads TGTGCCAGCAGCAAGGGACAGGCTGGGTCCTACGAGCAGTACTTC. The encoded protein is CASSKGQAGSYEQYF. This chain connects TRBV5-4 to TRBJ2-7; 8 bases are shared with TRBD1. V was pared by 4 bases and J by 1 base, with 7 bases of the junction left unmatched. The length of the CDR3 is 15 residues. The germline V gene has CDR1 SGHNT and CDR2 YYREEE (reference sequence).